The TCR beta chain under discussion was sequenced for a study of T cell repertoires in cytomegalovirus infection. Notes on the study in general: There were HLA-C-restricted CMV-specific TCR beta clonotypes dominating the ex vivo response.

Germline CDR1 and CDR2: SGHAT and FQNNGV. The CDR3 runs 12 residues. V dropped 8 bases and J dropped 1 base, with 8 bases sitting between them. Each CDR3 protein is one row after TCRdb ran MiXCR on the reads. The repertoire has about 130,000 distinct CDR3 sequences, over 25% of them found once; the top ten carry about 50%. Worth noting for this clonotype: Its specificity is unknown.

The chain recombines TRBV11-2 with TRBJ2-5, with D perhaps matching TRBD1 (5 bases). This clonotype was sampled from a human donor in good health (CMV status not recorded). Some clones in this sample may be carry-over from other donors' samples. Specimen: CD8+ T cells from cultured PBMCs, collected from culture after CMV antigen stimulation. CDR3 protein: CASQGFQETQYF. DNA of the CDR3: TGTGCCAGCCAGGGCTTCCAAGAGACCCAGTACTTC.